Described below is a single T cell receptor beta chain sequence and its context. Its antigen remains unidentified. These data belong to a study of cytomegalovirus exposure and HLA in healthy donors. Study background: Tens of millions of unique TCR sequences came from HLA-typed donors in an early release. Study-wide results and caveats: A few CMV-associated chains were confirmed in vitro to be specific for CMV antigens.

In germline, CDR1 is KGHSH, CDR2 LQKENI. This CDR3 has 16 residues. The ends were cut back, 2 bases at V and 2 bases at J, with 15 bases in the middle. The donors were healthy bone marrow donors. Donors were ostensibly healthy at sampling, although undocumented immune exposures were probable. 60 Vbeta and 13 Jbeta primers were used in PCR. Generated by immunoSEQ multiplex PCR, the TCRdb table keeps only in-frame clones and is missing some. Of around 200,000 clones listed, 70% to 85% are singletons. The clonotype originates from a woman aged 40-49 years in good health and CMV-seronegative. The gene calls are TRBV18 and TRBJ1-1; D is unresolved. Sequenced sample: PBMCs. In DNA form, the CDR3 reads TGTGCCAGCTCACCAGACCAAACCCAGGTAAACACTGAAGCTTTCTTT. As protein: CASSPDQTQVNTEAFF.